One and the same sample provided the 11 T cell receptor beta chains below, sequenced in a study of post-analysis software for immune sequencing data. Study-wide findings and caveats: Patients carried roughly 5 TRBV segments more frequently than controls did, and TRBV5-6, TRBV5-1 and TRBV20-1 were among them.

No antigen has been identified for these receptors. TCR beta cDNA libraries included unique molecular identifiers. TCRdb itself ran the PCR reads through MiXCR, one entry per CDR3 protein. Of hundreds of thousands of distinct CDR3 sequences listed, 25% to 30% are singletons. Sequencing was performed on blood. These receptor sequences come from a girl between 5 and 17 years old with multiple sclerosis.

This clonotype was counted a few times. The chain combines TRBV28 with TRBJ2-5; 8 bases are a match to TRBD1. This CDR3 has 16 amino acids. The germline gives CDR1 MDHEN, CDR2 SYDVKM. V lost 4 bases and J lost 4; bases outside the gene matches: 11. DNA of the CDR3: TGTGCCAGCAGTTACGAAATCAGGGGGCGTACAGAGACCCAGTACTTC. Translated, it gives CASSYEIRGRTETQYF.

There are a few counts of this clonotype. This chain uses TRBV10-3 with TRBJ2-1; tentative D call: TRBD2 (7 bases). The CDR3 loop spans 16 amino acids. The V end was cut by 6 bases, the J end by 3 bases, with 18 bases between. CDR1 is ENHRY and CDR2 is SYGVKD in the germline V gene. The CDR3 nucleotides are TGTGCCATCAGGCGGGGGCTAGCGGAAAACTACAATGAGCAGTTCTTC. Encoded protein: CAIRRGLAENYNEQFF.

The chain carries TRBV20-1 and TRBJ2-3; 10 positions match TRBD1. Germline V gene lookup returns CDR1 DFQATT and CDR2 SNEGSKA (reference sequence). The CDR3 totals 14 residues. V was clipped by 6 bases and J by 5 bases; unmatched bases: 8. Here the CDR3 DNA reads TGCAGTGCCTATAGGACAGGGGGTGTAGATACGCAGTATTTT. Amino acid sequence: CSAYRTGGVDTQYF.

The table lists this clonotype with a few counts. V gene TRBV7-9 combines with J gene TRBJ2-7; no clear D gene. This CDR3 spans 12 amino acids. V lost 5 bases and J 3 bases, leaving 8 bases between the germline ends. Looked up from germline, CDR1 is SEHNR and CDR2 is FQNEAQ (reference sequence). CDR3 in amino acids: CASSLIFYEQYF. DNA for the CDR3: TGTGCCAGCAGCCTAATTTTCTACGAGCAGTACTTC.

This clonotype was found a few times. V and J are TRBV7-2 and TRBJ1-2, with TRBD1 identical over 9 bases. V lost 5 bases and J lost 8; bases outside the gene matches: 12. Germline V gives CDR1 SGHTA, CDR2 FQGNSA. The length of the CDR3 is 15 residues. The CDR3 nucleotides are TGTGCCAGCAGCGATGGGACAGGGAAGAGCGGAGGCTACACCTTC. The encoded protein is CASSDGTGKSGGYTF.

The J gene is TRBJ1-1, the V gene TRBV29-1; D is unresolved. The CDR3 runs to 13 residues. The V end was cut by 4 bases, the J end by 1 base, with 10 bases between. The germline gives CDR1 SQVTM, CDR2 ANQGSEA. This CDR3 reads CSVGAKGNTEAFF. The CDR3 region has the DNA TGCAGCGTTGGGGCGAAAGGGAACACTGAAGCTTTCTTT.

J is TRBJ1-2 and V is TRBV5-1, with 7 bases identical to TRBD1. V was clipped by 2 bases and J by 8 bases; unmatched bases: 6. In germline, CDR1 is SGHRS, CDR2 YFSETQ. This CDR3 has 13 residues. As DNA, the CDR3 is TGCGCCAGCAGCTTTAACAGGGGTGCCGGCTACACCTTC. It translates to CASSFNRGAGYTF.

This clonotype was counted only a few times. The V and J genes are TRBV5-1 and TRBJ2-4; D gene ambiguous. Germline-derived CDR1 and CDR2 are SGHRS and YFSETQ. Trimming removed 0 bases at V and 6 bases at J, with 10 bases between. The CDR3 consists of 14 residues. The CDR3: CASSLAQIPNIQYF. CDR3 nucleotide sequence: TGCGCCAGCAGCTTGGCTCAGATTCCAAACATTCAGTACTTC. The full variable domain, its missing parts supplied by reference TRBV5-1 and TRBJ2-4, is KAGVTQTPRYLIKTRGQQVTLSCSPISGHRSVSWYQQTPGQGLQFLFEYFSETQRNKGNFPGRFSGRQFSNSRSEMNVSTLELGDSALYLCASSLAQIPNIQYFGAGTRLSVL.

At least ten counts were recorded for this clonotype. This chain connects TRBV4-3 to TRBJ2-7, with D possibly TRBD1 on 5 matching bases. Germline V gives CDR1 LGHNA, CDR2 YSLEER. Trimming pared 1 base from V and 3 bases from J, leaving 10 bases between. The length of the CDR3 is 14 residues. CDR3 sequence reads: CASSQAQGVYEQYF. DNA for the CDR3: TGCGCCAGCAGCCAAGCTCAGGGTGTCTACGAGCAGTACTTC.

This clonotype was seen once. V gene TRBV4-3 combines with J gene TRBJ2-2; D gene ambiguous. V was clipped by 3 bases and J by 2 bases, with 10 bases between them. This CDR3 has 15 residues. CDR1 is LGHNA, CDR2 YSLEER, per germline. The CDR3 nucleotides are TGCGCCAGCAGCCATTTTACTTTCAACACCGGGGAGCTGTTTTTT. It yields the protein CASSHFTFNTGELFF.

This rearrangement joins TRBV7-9 to TRBJ1-1, with 10 bases aligning to TRBD1. CDR3 length: 16 residues. CDR1 is SEHNR and CDR2 is FQNEAQ in the germline V gene (reference sequence). V dropped 7 bases and J dropped 5; count of bases not matched to a gene: 13. DNA for the CDR3: TGTGCCAGCACCCGGGACAGGGGTTCCTTTGAGACTGAAGCTTTCTTT. Amino acids: CASTRDRGSFETEAFF. Based on the CDR3 plus reference TRBV7-9 and TRBJ1-1, the full variable domain is DTGVSQNPRHKITKRGQNVTFRCDPISEHNRLYWYRQTLGQGPEFLTYFQNEAQLEKSRLLSDRFSAERPKGSFSTLEIQRTEQGDSAMYLCASTRDRGSFETEAFFGQGTRLTVV.